This is a list of T cell receptor beta chains from one sample in a study of cytomegalovirus exposure and HLA in healthy donors. Sequenced by immunoSEQ multiplex PCR; TCRdb stores in-frame clones only, minus some. Of over 100,000 clones listed, 70% to 85% were seen once; the top ten hold about 3%. The sequenced material came from PBMCs. The receptors shown here come from a young woman in good health and CMV-seropositive. The CDR3 runs from the conserved cysteine through the conserved F or W. A D gene is named only where the DNA matches it firmly. Clone size, where shown, is once, few, many, or a class for clones that have expanded.

size	V	D	J	CDR3	DNA
.	TRBV4-1	TRBD2	TRBJ2-5	CASSQVGGGETQYF	TGCGCCAGCAGCCAAGTTGGGGGAGGGGAGACCCAGTACTTC
once	TRBV4-1	TRBD1	TRBJ1-1	CASSQSGGTEAFF	TGCGCCAGCAGCCAATCAGGGGGTACTGAAGCTTTCTTT
.	TRBV19	.	TRBJ2-3	CASSKGRDTQYF	TGTGCCAGTAGTAAGGGGAGGGATACGCAGTATTTT
.	TRBV6-1	TRBD1	TRBJ1-1	CASSANRGSVNTEAFF	TGTGCCAGCAGTGCAAACAGGGGGTCGGTGAACACTGAAGCTTTCTTT
once	TRBV4-1	TRBD1	TRBJ1-5	CASSALGGASPQHF	TGCGCCAGCAGCGCCCTAGGGGGCGCCTCACCCCAGCATTTT
.	TRBV29-1	TRBD1	TRBJ2-1	CSVDTGTADEQFF	TGCAGCGTTGATACCGGGACAGCTGATGAGCAGTTCTTC
.	TRBV11-2	TRBD1	TRBJ1-1	CASSTIQGARAEAFF	TGTGCCAGCAGCACTATTCAGGGGGCGCGAGCCGAAGCTTTCTTT
few	TRBV5-4	TRBD1	TRBJ2-7	CASSPGTGDYEQYF	TGTGCCAGCAGCCCAGGGACAGGGGACTACGAGCAGTACTTC
.	TRBV4-1	.	TRBJ1-1	CASSALVGGSAEAFF	TGCGCCAGCAGCGCCCTGGTGGGCGGGAGTGCTGAAGCTTTCTTT
.	TRBV30	.	TRBJ2-2	CAWISRDTYTGELFF	TGTGCCTGGATTAGTAGGGACACTTACACCGGGGAGCTGTTTTTT
.	TRBV6-4	TRBD1	TRBJ1-2	CASRVGQGAHGYTF	TGTGCCAGCAGAGTGGGACAGGGGGCTCATGGCTACACCTTC
.	TRBV6-5	TRBD1	TRBJ2-7	CASSPGTAMGYEQYF	TGTGCCAGCAGTCCCGGGACAGCAATGGGCTACGAGCAGTACTTC
.	TRBV4-1	.	TRBJ1-6	CASSQVGDSLHF	TGCGCCAGCAGCCAAGTTGGTGATAGCCTCCACTTT
.	TRBV29-1	TRBD2	TRBJ2-1	CSVVFLAGGQEQFF	TGCAGCGTTGTTTTCCTAGCGGGGGGGCAAGAGCAGTTCTTC
.	TRBV11-2	TRBD2	TRBJ2-3	CASSLFLAGVFGDTDTQYF	TGTGCCAGCAGCTTATTCCTAGCGGGGGTGTTTGGGGACACAGATACGCAGTATTTT
few	TRBV6-6	TRBD1	TRBJ1-1	CASRDRGRKVTEAFF	TGTGCCAGCAGGGACAGGGGGCGCAAGGTCACTGAAGCTTTCTTT
.	TRBV5-5	.	TRBJ1-2	CASSSWTENYGYTF	TGTGCCAGCAGCTCCTGGACAGAGAACTATGGCTACACCTTC
.	TRBV25-1	TRBD1	TRBJ2-7	CASRDLGAGGNEQYF	TGTGCCAGTCGTGATCTCGGGGCAGGGGGCAACGAGCAGTACTTC
.	TRBV7-7	TRBD1	TRBJ2-7	CASSPGQGVGYEQYF	TGTGCCAGCAGCCCCGGACAGGGGGTGGGCTACGAGCAGTACTTC
.	TRBV2	TRBD2	TRBJ2-3	CASSLTSGGSDTQYF	TGTGCCAGCAGTCTTACTAGCGGGGGGTCAGATACGCAGTATTTT
.	TRBV7-3	TRBD1	TRBJ1-5	CASSPGTVNQPQHF	TGTGCCAGCAGTCCAGGGACAGTCAATCAGCCCCAGCATTTT
few	TRBV7-8	.	TRBJ2-2	CASSWEAGGELFF	TGTGCCAGCAGCTGGGAGGCGGGCGGGGAGCTGTTTTTT
.	TRBV11-2	.	TRBJ2-3	CASSPGWGDTQYF	TGTGCCAGCAGCCCAGGGTGGGGAGATACGCAGTATTTT
few	TRBV29-1	.	TRBJ2-5	CSVDRGEETQYF	TGCAGCGTTGACAGGGGAGAGGAGACCCAGTACTTC
.	TRBV5-1	TRBD1	TRBJ1-5	CASSFGDRSNQPQHF	TGCGCCAGCAGCTTTGGGGACAGAAGCAATCAGCCCCAGCATTTT
.	TRBV6-7	.	TRBJ1-2	CASSYNKRTPYGYTF	TGTGCCAGCAGTTACAATAAGCGGACTCCTTATGGCTACACCTTC
.	TRBV10-3	.	TRBJ1-6	CAISRQDSYNSPLHF	TGTGCCATCAGTCGACAGGACTCCTATAATTCACCCCTCCACTTT
few	TRBV5-4	.	TRBJ1-1	CASSLWTKLNTEAFF	TGTGCCAGCAGCTTGTGGACAAAATTGAACACTGAAGCTTTCTTT
.	TRBV7-2	TRBD1	TRBJ1-1	CASSSGQGYTEAFF	TGTGCCAGCAGCTCCGGACAGGGCTACACTGAAGCTTTCTTT
.	TRBV5-4	.	TRBJ2-5	CASSVQVQETQYF	TGTGCCAGCAGCGTACAGGTTCAAGAGACCCAGTACTTC
.	TRBV28	TRBD1	TRBJ2-5	CASSQEPGTGGGETQYF	TGTGCCAGCAGCCAAGAACCGGGGACAGGGGGCGGGGAGACCCAGTACTTC
.	TRBV13	TRBD1	TRBJ1-2	CASSIRQGRGYGYTF	TGTGCCAGCAGCATAAGACAGGGGAGAGGCTATGGCTACACCTTC
few	TRBV7-9	.	TRBJ2-5	CASSLYLRAKETQYF	TGTGCCAGCAGCTTATATTTGCGGGCTAAAGAGACCCAGTACTTC
few	TRBV7-6	TRBD1	TRBJ1-6	CASSMTGGDSPLHF	TGTGCCAGCAGCATGACAGGGGGCGATTCACCCCTCCACTTT
few	TRBV6-5	TRBD2	TRBJ2-5	CASRGGKETQYF	TGTGCCAGCCGCGGGGGAAAAGAGACCCAGTACTTC
.	TRBV5-4	TRBD2	TRBJ2-3	CASMSGEDTDTQYF	TGTGCCAGCATGAGCGGGGAGGACACAGATACGCAGTATTTT
.	TRBV5-1	TRBD1	TRBJ2-7	CASSTTGGRYEQYF	TGCGCCAGCAGCACTACAGGGGGAAGGTACGAGCAGTACTTC
.	TRBV6-6	.	TRBJ1-4	CASSYSAGQGLFF	TGTGCCAGCAGTTACTCGGCTGGGCAGGGACTGTTTTTT
.	TRBV7-7	TRBD2	TRBJ2-2	CASSLVGGGGGELFF	TGTGCTAGCAGCTTAGTCGGCGGGGGAGGCGGGGAGCTGTTTTTT
.	TRBV2	.	TRBJ2-7	CASRLGGDSSYEQYF	TGTGCCAGCAGACTCGGGGGAGACAGCTCCTACGAGCAGTACTTC
.	TRBV5-1	.	TRBJ2-7	CASRFDSQVYEQYF	TGCGCCAGCAGGTTTGACAGTCAGGTCTACGAGCAGTACTTC
.	TRBV5-1	.	TRBJ2-5	CASSLGDGAQTQYF	TGCGCCAGCAGCTTGGGTGATGGGGCGCAGACCCAGTACTTC
.	TRBV12-2	.	TRBJ2-7	CASRLKLGLWEQYF	TGTGCAAGTCGCTTAAAACTGGGCCTATGGGAGCAGTACTTC
.	TRBV6-4	TRBD1	TRBJ1-1	CASSQYGTGGKNTEAFF	TGTGCCAGCAGCCAATACGGAACAGGGGGCAAGAACACTGAAGCTTTCTTT
.	TRBV5-4	TRBD2	TRBJ2-3	CASSSPSGGATDTQYF	TGTGCCAGCAGCTCTCCTAGCGGGGGGGCCACAGATACGCAGTATTTT
.	TRBV7-3	.	TRBJ2-2	CASSLNPYNTGELFF	TGTGCCAGCAGCTTAAATCCGTATAACACCGGGGAGCTGTTTTTT
.	TRBV13	.	TRBJ1-1	CASSEKNTEAFF	TGTGCCAGCAGCGAGAAAAACACTGAAGCTTTCTTT
.	TRBV5-4	.	TRBJ2-5	CASSPNLETQYF	TGTGCCAGCAGCCCGAACCTAGAGACCCAGTACTTC
.	TRBV7-9	TRBD1	TRBJ2-1	CASSALTGDNEQFF	TGTGCCAGCAGCGCCCTGACAGGGGACAATGAGCAGTTCTTC
.	TRBV5-1	.	TRBJ1-3	CASSSSGDSGNTIYF	TGCGCCAGCAGCTCATCCGGGGACTCTGGAAACACCATATATTTT
.	TRBV6-1	TRBD1	TRBJ1-2	CASSEVGVTGSVRGYTF	TGTGCCAGCAGTGAAGTGGGGGTGACAGGGAGTGTTAGGGGCTACACCTTC
.	TRBV5-1	TRBD2	TRBJ2-5	CASSLGLAGGQETQYF	TGCGCCAGCAGCTTGGGTCTAGCGGGGGGCCAAGAGACCCAGTACTTC
.	TRBV7-2	TRBD2	TRBJ2-7	CASSLDAGGHREQYF	TGTGCCAGCAGCTTAGATGCGGGGGGACATAGGGAGCAGTACTTC
.	TRBV19	TRBD1	TRBJ1-5	CASSTGQGNQPQHF	TGTGCCAGTAGTACGGGACAGGGGAATCAGCCCCAGCATTTT
once	TRBV5-1	TRBD2	TRBJ2-1	CASSFPSGGPSYNEQFF	TGCGCCAGCAGCTTCCCTAGCGGGGGGCCATCCTACAATGAGCAGTTCTTC
.	TRBV9	TRBD1	TRBJ1-1	CASSVTGGSYTEAFF	TGTGCCAGCAGCGTGACAGGGGGCAGTTACACTGAAGCTTTCTTT
.	TRBV27	TRBD1	TRBJ2-7	CASRTGTGPYEQYF	TGTGCCAGCAGGACCGGGACAGGCCCCTACGAGCAGTACTTC